The 10 T cell receptor beta chains given below trace back to one sample, sequenced in a study of shared clonotypes between healthy human individuals (dated by TCRdb to the early 2020s). The library was generated by the immunoSEQ multiplex PCR assay. TCRdb's version of the immuneACCESS table is confined to in-frame rearrangements and falls short of the full clone set. An unresolved V gene accounts for under half of the shortfall where checked; the remainder is of unknown origin. In this sample the table shows more than 1.2 million clones, less than 99% of which occur a single time. The top ten clones comprise 0.3% to 0.45% of the sample. Input material: naive CD4+ T cells sorted from blood. The sample's cell subset or site label is to be understood as: CD45RA+ positively selected. The receptors were gathered from a man aged 30 to 39 in good health.

This clone came up once. The gene calls are TRBV7-2 and TRBJ2-1; weak D call: TRBD2 (5 bases). Looked up from germline, CDR1 is SGHTA and CDR2 is FQGNSA. Trimming removed 5 bases from V and 3 bases from J, with 11 bases in between. The CDR3 contains 14 residues. As DNA, the CDR3 is TGTGCCAGCAGCCAAACTAGACACTACAATGAGCAGTTCTTC. As protein: CASSQTRHYNEQFF. The complete variable domain, with remaining parts taken from reference TRBV7-2 and TRBJ2-1, reads GAGVSQSPSNKVTEKGKDVELRCDPISGHTALYWYRQSLGQGLEFLIYFQGNSAPDKSGLPSDRFSAERTGGSVSTLTIQRTQQEDSAVYLCASSQTRHYNEQFFGPGTRLTVL.

The chain employs TRBV30 and TRBJ2-6; D is perhaps TRBD1 (5 bases). The CDR3 is 17 amino acids. Germline-derived CDR1 and CDR2 are GTSNPN and SVGIG (reference sequence). V lost 4 bases, J lost 2 bases, and 18 bases lay in between. DNA of the CDR3: TGTGCCTGGACCACCTGGGGCCGTCAACCTGGGGCCAACGTCCTGACTTTC. It codes for CAWTTWGRQPGANVLTF.

The rearrangement links TRBV30 to TRBJ2-5, with 9 bases lining up with TRBD1. Trimming removed 6 bases from V and 2 bases from J; junction bases left unmatched: 7. This CDR3 has 14 residues. Germline loops: CDR1 GTSNPN, CDR2 SVGIG (reference sequence). CDR3 DNA sequence: TGTGCCTGCCCCCGGGACAGGGATCAAGAGACCCAGTACTTC. It specifies CACPRDRDQETQYF. Full variable domain (outside the CDR3, taken from reference TRBV30 and TRBJ2-5): SQTIHQWPATLVQPVGSPLSLECTVEGTSNPNLYWYRQAAGRGLQLLFYSVGIGQISSEVPQNLSASRPQDRQFILSSKKLLLSDSGFYLCACPRDRDQETQYFGPGTRLLVL.

The rearrangement joins TRBV6-5 to TRBJ2-5, with D unresolved. Germline V CDR1 and CDR2: MNHEY, SVGAGI. Trimming removed 7 bases at V and 5 bases at J, with 11 bases between. The CDR3 is 12 amino acids. This CDR3 reads CASTSVGETQYF. The CDR3 DNA sequence: TGTGCCAGCACGTCCGTCGGGGAGACCCAGTACTTC.

This sequence joins TRBV19 and TRBJ2-2, with 10 positions matching TRBD1. V shed 9 bases, J shed 4 bases, and the junction held 8 bases outside the gene matches. Germline CDR1 reads LNHDA; CDR2 reads SQIVND (reference sequence). The CDR3 has 15 residues. CDR3 region: CASDRGRVITGELFF. Here the CDR3 DNA reads TGTGCCAGCGACAGGGGGCGCGTGATCACCGGGGAGCTGTTTTTT.

CDR3 bases: TGTGCCAGCAGGGGGGTAGGCAATCAGCCCCAGCATTTT. Encoded protein: CASRGVGNQPQHF. This chain uses TRBV7-9 with TRBJ1-5; a weak D match, TRBD1 (5 bases). Germline-derived CDR1 and CDR2 are SEHNR and FQNEAQ (reference sequence). The V end was cut by 6 bases, the J end by 2 bases, with 8 bases between. The CDR3 is 13 amino acids.

The count of this clone is one. The chain employs TRBV10-3 and TRBJ2-7; weak D call: TRBD1 (6 bases). Trimming pared 3 bases from V and 7 bases from J, leaving 16 bases between. Germline CDR1 reads ENHRY; CDR2 reads SYGVKD. The CDR3 runs 14 residues. The CDR3, as DNA: TGTGCCATCAGTGAACAGGGCCAGATGGGTGAGCAGTACTTC. Translated, it gives CAISEQGQMGEQYF.

The CDR3 region has the DNA TGTGCCAGCTCGACCACAGCGACGGGGTCCGAGCAGTACTTC. This translates into CASSTTATGSEQYF. V and J are TRBV18 and TRBJ2-7, with D possibly matching TRBD2 (5 bases). The germline V and J ends were trimmed by 6 bases and 6 bases, with 18 bases remaining between them. Germline V gene lookup returns CDR1 KGHSH and CDR2 LQKENI. This CDR3 contains 14 residues.

The rearrangement links TRBV5-8 to TRBJ2-1; D is unclear. Germline V CDR1 and CDR2: SGHTS, YDEGEE. The CDR3 extends over 11 amino acids. Between the trimmed V and J ends, which lost 1 base and 4 bases, there was a span of 0 bases. The DNA for the CDR3 is TGTGCCAGCAGCTTGTACAATGAGCAGTTCTTC. It is translated as CASSLYNEQFF.

The V and J genes are TRBV5-1 and TRBJ1-1, with a weak D call TRBD1 (6 bases). The CDR3 spans 16 residues. CDR1 SGHRS and CDR2 YFSETQ come from the germline V gene. The V gene lost 5 bases and the J gene lost 0 bases, with 17 bases spanning the gap. The CDR3 spells CASSPGRQGMNTEAFF. The DNA of the CDR3 is TGCGCCAGCAGTCCAGGACGGCAGGGGATGAACACTGAAGCTTTCTTT.